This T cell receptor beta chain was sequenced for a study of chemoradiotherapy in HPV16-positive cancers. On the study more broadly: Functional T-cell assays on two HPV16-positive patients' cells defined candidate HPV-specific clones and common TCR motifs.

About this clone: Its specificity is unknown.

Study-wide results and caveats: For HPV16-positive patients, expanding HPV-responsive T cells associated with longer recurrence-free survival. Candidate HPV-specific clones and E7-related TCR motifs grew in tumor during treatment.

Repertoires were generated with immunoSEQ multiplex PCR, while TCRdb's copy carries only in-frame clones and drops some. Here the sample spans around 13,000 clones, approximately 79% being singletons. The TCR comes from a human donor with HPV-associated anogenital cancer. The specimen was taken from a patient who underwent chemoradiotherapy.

CDR3 nucleotides: TGTGCCTGGAGTTCAGGTATGAACACTGAAGCTTTCTTT. Its protein product is CAWSSGMNTEAFF. The chain joins TRBV30 to TRBJ1-1; D gene unclear. In germline, CDR1 is GTSNPN, CDR2 SVGIG (reference sequence). There are 13 residues in the CDR3. The V and J ends lost 2 bases and 0 bases respectively, with 7 bases between them.